This record concerns one TCR beta chain sequence. The antigen is undetermined. The data were obtained in a study of response to subunit inactivated influenza vaccine. MiXCR, run by TCRdb on the RT-PCR reads, gives a single entry per CDR3 protein. The sample lists 500,000 or so distinct CDR3 sequences, about 17% occurring once. Study-wide findings and caveats: Each seasonal influenza vaccination, the authors suggested, recruits few new T cells.

Germline assignment: CDR1 MDHEN and CDR2 SYDVKM. The V end was cut by 7 bases, the J end by 3 bases, with 13 bases between. The CDR3 sequence is 14 residues long. The sequence came from a man between 50 and 75 years old who received an inactivated influenza vaccine. The gene calls are TRBV28 and TRBJ2-1; D may be TRBD1 or TRBD2 (5 bases each). The material sequenced was CD4+ T cells sorted from PBMCs, taken roughly 24 months after vaccination. The chain's CDR3 is CASNTGTYYNEQFF. CDR3 nucleotide sequence: TGTGCCAGCAATACCGGGACCTACTACAATGAGCAGTTCTTC.